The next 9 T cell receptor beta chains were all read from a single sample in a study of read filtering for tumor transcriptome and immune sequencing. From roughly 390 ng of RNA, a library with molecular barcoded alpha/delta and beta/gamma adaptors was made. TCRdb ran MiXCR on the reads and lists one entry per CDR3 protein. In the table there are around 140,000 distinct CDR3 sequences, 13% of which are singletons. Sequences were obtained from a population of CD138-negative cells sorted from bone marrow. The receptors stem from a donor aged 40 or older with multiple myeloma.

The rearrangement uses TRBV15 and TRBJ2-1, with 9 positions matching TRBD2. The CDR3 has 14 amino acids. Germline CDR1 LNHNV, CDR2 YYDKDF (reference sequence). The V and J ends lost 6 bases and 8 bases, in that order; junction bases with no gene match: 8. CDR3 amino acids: CATSLTSGLDEQFF. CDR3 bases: TGTGCCACCAGTTTAACTAGCGGGTTGGATGAGCAGTTCTTC.

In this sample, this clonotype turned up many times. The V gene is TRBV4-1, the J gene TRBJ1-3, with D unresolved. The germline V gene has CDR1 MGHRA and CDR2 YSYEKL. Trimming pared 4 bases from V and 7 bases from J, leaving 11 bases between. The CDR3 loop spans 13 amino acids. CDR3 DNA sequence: TGCGCCAGCAGCCCGCGTGAGAGGAACACCATATATTTT. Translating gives CASSPRERNTIYF.

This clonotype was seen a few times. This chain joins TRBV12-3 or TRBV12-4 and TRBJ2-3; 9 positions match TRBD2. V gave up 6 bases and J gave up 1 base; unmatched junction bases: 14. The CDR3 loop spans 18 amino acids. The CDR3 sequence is CASRGRTSARAGTDTQYF. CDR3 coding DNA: TGTGCCAGCAGGGGGAGGACTAGCGCTCGGGCGGGCACAGATACGCAGTATTTT.

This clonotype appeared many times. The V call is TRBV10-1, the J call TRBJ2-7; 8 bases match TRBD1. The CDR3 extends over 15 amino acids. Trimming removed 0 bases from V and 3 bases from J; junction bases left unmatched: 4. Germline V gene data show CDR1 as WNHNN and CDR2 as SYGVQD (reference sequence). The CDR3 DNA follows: TGCGCCAGCAGTGAGTCTGCAGGGGGCTACTACGAGCAGTACTTC. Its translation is CASSESAGGYYEQYF.

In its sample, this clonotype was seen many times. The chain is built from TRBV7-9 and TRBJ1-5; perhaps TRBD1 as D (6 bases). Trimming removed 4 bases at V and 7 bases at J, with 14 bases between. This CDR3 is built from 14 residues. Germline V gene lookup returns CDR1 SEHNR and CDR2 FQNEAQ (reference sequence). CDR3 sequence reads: CASSSSGGGQPQHF. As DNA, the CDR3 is TGTGCCAGCAGCTCCTCCGGGGGCGGGCAGCCCCAGCATTTT. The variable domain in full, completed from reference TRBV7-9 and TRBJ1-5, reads DTGVSQNPRHKITKRGQNVTFRCDPISEHNRLYWYRQTLGQGPEFLTYFQNEAQLEKSRLLSDRFSAERPKGSFSTLEIQRTEQGDSAMYLCASSSSGGGQPQHFGDGTRLSIL.

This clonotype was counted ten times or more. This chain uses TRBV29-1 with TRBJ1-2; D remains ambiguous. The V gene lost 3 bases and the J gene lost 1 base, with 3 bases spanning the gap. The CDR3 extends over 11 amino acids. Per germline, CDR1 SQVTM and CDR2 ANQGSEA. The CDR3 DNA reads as TGCAGCGTTGAGGTTAACTATGGCTACACCTTC. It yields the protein CSVEVNYGYTF.

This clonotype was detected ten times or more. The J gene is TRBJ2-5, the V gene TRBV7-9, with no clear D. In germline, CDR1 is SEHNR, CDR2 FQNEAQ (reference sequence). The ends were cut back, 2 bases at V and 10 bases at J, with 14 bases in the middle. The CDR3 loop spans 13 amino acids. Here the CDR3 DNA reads TGTGCCAGCAGCTTACCCGGACCGCCTAGCCAGTACTTC. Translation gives CASSLPGPPSQYF.

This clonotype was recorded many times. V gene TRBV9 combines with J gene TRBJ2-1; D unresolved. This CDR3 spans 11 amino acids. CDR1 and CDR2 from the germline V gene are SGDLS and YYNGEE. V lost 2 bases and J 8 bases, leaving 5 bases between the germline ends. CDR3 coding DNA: TGTGCCAGCAGCGTGGCCCATGAGCAGTTCTTC. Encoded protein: CASSVAHEQFF.

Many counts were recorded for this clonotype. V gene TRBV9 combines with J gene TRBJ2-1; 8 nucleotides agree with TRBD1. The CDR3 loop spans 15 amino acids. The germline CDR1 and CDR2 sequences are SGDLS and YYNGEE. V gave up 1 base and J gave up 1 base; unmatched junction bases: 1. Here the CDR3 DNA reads TGTGCCAGCAGCGTACAGGGGGCATCCTACAATGAGCAGTTCTTC. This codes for CASSVQGASYNEQFF.